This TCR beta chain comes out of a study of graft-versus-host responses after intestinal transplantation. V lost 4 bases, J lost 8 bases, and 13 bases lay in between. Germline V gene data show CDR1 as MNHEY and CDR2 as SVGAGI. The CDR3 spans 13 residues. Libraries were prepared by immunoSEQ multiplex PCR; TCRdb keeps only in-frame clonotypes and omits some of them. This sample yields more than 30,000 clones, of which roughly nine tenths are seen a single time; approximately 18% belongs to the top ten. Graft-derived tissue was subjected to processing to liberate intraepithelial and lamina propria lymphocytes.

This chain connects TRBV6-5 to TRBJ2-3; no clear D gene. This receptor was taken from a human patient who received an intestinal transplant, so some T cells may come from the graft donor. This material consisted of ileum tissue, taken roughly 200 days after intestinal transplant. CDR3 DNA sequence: TGTGCCAGCAGTTCAACTGCCCCGGGTACGCAGTATTTT. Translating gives CASSSTAPGTQYF.